This is a list of T cell receptor beta chains from one sample in a study of shared clonotypes between healthy human individuals. Assay: immunoSEQ multiplex PCR; the TCRdb copy retains only in-frame clones and omits some. Here the sample spans about 1.4 million clones, approximately 96% being singletons. Input material: naive CD4+ T cells sorted from blood. The receptors stem from a man in his thirties or forties in good health. The CDR3 runs from the conserved cysteine through the conserved F or W. The order of the fields is CDR3 protein, CDR3 DNA, D gene, J gene, clone size, V gene. A D gene is named only where the DNA matches it firmly. The size field is filled for only some rows; it gives once, few, many or a size class.

CDR3aa: CASSGAGHEQYF
CDR3nt: TGTGCCAGCAGTGGGGCCGGGCACGAGCAGTACTTC
d_gene: -
j_gene: TRBJ2-7
abundance: -
v_gene: TRBV6-6

CDR3aa: CASRGQGEGQETQYF
CDR3nt: TGCGCCAGCAGGGGACAGGGAGAAGGGCAAGAGACCCAGTACTTC
d_gene: TRBD1
j_gene: TRBJ2-5
abundance: -
v_gene: TRBV5-1

CDR3aa: CASSPGTGGTGANVLTF
CDR3nt: TGTGCCAGTAGTCCCGGGACAGGGGGCACTGGGGCCAACGTCCTGACTTTC
d_gene: TRBD1
j_gene: TRBJ2-6
abundance: -
v_gene: TRBV19

CDR3aa: CASGGDTGELFF
CDR3nt: TGTGCCAGCGGCGGGGACACCGGGGAGCTGTTTTTT
d_gene: -
j_gene: TRBJ2-2
abundance: few
v_gene: TRBV2

CDR3aa: CASSPGGDKRSYEQYF
CDR3nt: TGTGCCAGCAGCCCAGGAGGGGATAAACGATCCTACGAGCAGTACTTC
d_gene: -
j_gene: TRBJ2-7
abundance: once
v_gene: TRBV5-4

CDR3aa: CASSQNRDGGGFRETQYF
CDR3nt: TGTGCCAGCAGTCAAAACAGGGATGGCGGGGGATTCCGAGAGACCCAGTACTTC
d_gene: -
j_gene: TRBJ2-5
abundance: -
v_gene: TRBV27

CDR3aa: CASSPWGAGGTGELFF
CDR3nt: TGTGCCAGCTCACCATGGGGGGCAGGAGGCACCGGGGAGCTGTTTTTT
d_gene: -
j_gene: TRBJ2-2
abundance: -
v_gene: TRBV18

CDR3aa: CASSLDPLAGGADTQYF
CDR3nt: TGCGCCAGCAGCTTGGATCCACTAGCAGGTGGCGCAGATACGCAGTATTTT
d_gene: -
j_gene: TRBJ2-3
abundance: -
v_gene: TRBV5-1

CDR3aa: CASRAPGTGPEQYF
CDR3nt: TGTGCCAGCAGGGCTCCCGGGACAGGGCCCGAGCAGTACTTC
d_gene: TRBD1
j_gene: TRBJ2-7
abundance: -
v_gene: TRBV28

CDR3aa: CASSNLAGGLDTQYF
CDR3nt: TGTGCCAGCAGCAACCTAGCGGGAGGGCTTGATACGCAGTATTTT
d_gene: TRBD2
j_gene: TRBJ2-3
abundance: -
v_gene: TRBV5-8

CDR3aa: CASRTGHRYEQYF
CDR3nt: TGTGCCAGCAGGACGGGACATCGTTACGAGCAGTACTTC
d_gene: -
j_gene: TRBJ2-7
abundance: -
v_gene: TRBV28

CDR3aa: CASSPGTSGVQETQYF
CDR3nt: TGTGCCAGCAGCCCAGGGACTAGCGGAGTCCAAGAGACCCAGTACTTC
d_gene: TRBD2
j_gene: TRBJ2-5
abundance: -
v_gene: TRBV9

CDR3aa: CASSPDSGRGGLFF
CDR3nt: TGCGCCAGCAGCCCGGATAGCGGGAGGGGGGGCCTGTTTTTT
d_gene: TRBD2
j_gene: TRBJ2-2
abundance: -
v_gene: TRBV4-3

CDR3aa: CASSSWLAGASVETQYF
CDR3nt: TGTGCCAGCAGCTCCTGGCTAGCTGGGGCTTCAGTTGAGACCCAGTACTTC
d_gene: -
j_gene: TRBJ2-5
abundance: -
v_gene: TRBV13

CDR3aa: CASSLGWGLAGVSYNEQFF
CDR3nt: TGTGCCAGCAGTTTAGGGTGGGGACTAGCGGGAGTATCCTACAATGAGCAGTTCTTC
d_gene: TRBD2
j_gene: TRBJ2-1
abundance: -
v_gene: TRBV27

CDR3aa: CASSFYNEQFF
CDR3nt: TGTGCCAGCAGCTTCTACAATGAGCAGTTCTTC
d_gene: -
j_gene: TRBJ2-1
abundance: once
v_gene: TRBV11-2

CDR3aa: CASSRRDKSNEQFF
CDR3nt: TGTGCCAGCAGCCGAAGGGACAAGTCCAATGAGCAGTTCTTC
d_gene: -
j_gene: TRBJ2-1
abundance: -
v_gene: TRBV27

CDR3aa: CASSRDSRLSPDTQYF
CDR3nt: TGTGCCAGCAGCCGGGACTCCCGATTGAGCCCAGATACGCAGTATTTT
d_gene: -
j_gene: TRBJ2-3
abundance: once
v_gene: TRBV2

CDR3aa: CASSAGLDLPGELFF
CDR3nt: TGTGCCAGCAGCGCGGGACTAGACCTCCCCGGGGAGCTGTTTTTT
d_gene: TRBD2
j_gene: TRBJ2-2
abundance: -
v_gene: TRBV9

CDR3aa: CATSRDRHGNSPLHF
CDR3nt: TGTGCCACCAGCAGAGATCGGCATGGGAATTCACCCCTCCACTTT
d_gene: -
j_gene: TRBJ1-6
abundance: -
v_gene: TRBV15

CDR3aa: CASSTRGSQETQYF
CDR3nt: TGCGCCAGCAGTACTCGTGGCAGCCAAGAGACCCAGTACTTC
d_gene: -
j_gene: TRBJ2-5
abundance: -
v_gene: TRBV4-1

CDR3aa: CASKEAGENPYEQYF
CDR3nt: TGTGCCAGTAAAGAGGCGGGCGAGAATCCCTACGAGCAGTACTTC
d_gene: -
j_gene: TRBJ2-7
abundance: -
v_gene: TRBV19

CDR3aa: CASSIRGNRATNEKLFF
CDR3nt: TGCGCCAGCAGCATCAGGGGGAATCGGGCAACTAATGAAAAACTGTTTTTT
d_gene: TRBD1
j_gene: TRBJ1-4
abundance: -
v_gene: TRBV5-1

CDR3aa: CASSPVEGFSYNEQFF
CDR3nt: TGTGCCAGCAGCCCAGTGGAGGGGTTCTCCTACAATGAGCAGTTCTTC
d_gene: -
j_gene: TRBJ2-1
abundance: once
v_gene: TRBV11-2

CDR3aa: CASSLQLTSGRAFTDTQYF
CDR3nt: TGTGCCAGCAGCTTACAATTGACTAGCGGGAGGGCCTTCACAGATACGCAGTATTTT
d_gene: TRBD2
j_gene: TRBJ2-3
abundance: -
v_gene: TRBV7-2

CDR3aa: CASSFPGGLGFGLSEQYF
CDR3nt: TGTGCCAGCAGTTTTCCAGGGGGCTTAGGGTTTGGTCTCTCCGAGCAGTACTTC
d_gene: TRBD1
j_gene: TRBJ2-7
abundance: -
v_gene: TRBV28

CDR3aa: CASSRARDSIYEQYF
CDR3nt: TGTGCCAGCAGCAGAGCCCGGGACAGCATCTACGAGCAGTACTTC
d_gene: TRBD1
j_gene: TRBJ2-7
abundance: -
v_gene: TRBV6-1

CDR3aa: CASSLGGLAGNYNEQFF
CDR3nt: TGTGCCAGCAGCTTAGGCGGGTTAGCGGGCAACTACAATGAGCAGTTCTTC
d_gene: TRBD2
j_gene: TRBJ2-1
abundance: -
v_gene: TRBV7-9

CDR3aa: CAISERQLQPQHF
CDR3nt: TGTGCCATCAGTGAGAGACAGTTGCAGCCCCAGCATTTT
d_gene: -
j_gene: TRBJ1-5
abundance: -
v_gene: TRBV10-3

CDR3aa: CASRHRVLGTGLYEQFF
CDR3nt: TGTGCCAGTAGACATAGGGTTTTGGGGACAGGGCTGTATGAGCAGTTCTTC
d_gene: TRBD1
j_gene: TRBJ2-1
abundance: -
v_gene: TRBV19

CDR3aa: CAWSATRLGGELFF
CDR3nt: TGTGCCTGGAGTGCGACTAGGCTCGGCGGGGAGCTGTTTTTT
d_gene: -
j_gene: TRBJ2-2
abundance: once
v_gene: TRBV30